A single sample is the source of the 21 T cell receptor beta chains below, sequenced in a study of T-cell memory formation after mild COVID-19. MiXCR, applied by TCRdb to the 5' RACE reads, yields one record per CDR3 protein. The repertoire consists of about 350,000 distinct CDR3 sequences, with about 20% occurring once and the leading ten covering over 20%. Sequencing was done on a sample of PBMCs or a T cell subset sorted from them (not recorded which). Receptors originate from a man aged 18 to 30 who had mild COVID-19 (a few samples of this study predate the infection). Cell type and time point are not known.

This clonotype was seen more than once but under ten times. This rearrangement joins TRBV25-1 to TRBJ2-7, with TRBD1 matching over 9 bases. Germline loops: CDR1 MGHDK, CDR2 SYGVNS. Trimming at V came to 3 bases and at J to 2 bases, leaving 2 bases not matched to a gene. The CDR3 covers 14 residues. Here the CDR3 reads CASSEGQGPYEQYF. The CDR3 DNA reads as TGTGCCAGCAGTGAGGGACAGGGACCCTACGAGCAGTACTTC.

This clonotype has only a few counts. This chain links TRBV10-1 with TRBJ1-5; D is ambiguous. CDR3 length equals 15 residues. V was pared by 6 bases and J by 0 bases, with 12 bases between. Looked up from germline, CDR1 is WNHNN and CDR2 is SYGVQD (reference sequence). The CDR3 spells CASRPGLDSNQPQHF. CDR3 in DNA: TGCGCCAGCAGGCCAGGACTGGATAGCAATCAGCCCCAGCATTTT.

The rearrangement links TRBV20-1 to TRBJ2-7; D is unresolved. V lost 6 bases and J lost 0, with 15 bases in between. CDR1 and CDR2 from the germline V gene are DFQATT and SNEGSKA (reference sequence). The CDR3 is 14 residues long. CDR3 nucleotide sequence: TGCAGTGCCCCCCGGTCCGACGGCTCCTACGAGCAGTACTTC. It encodes CSAPRSDGSYEQYF.

Ten or more counts support this clonotype. The CDR3 here is CASSLNGANTEAFF. As DNA, the CDR3 is TGCGCCAGCAGCTTGAACGGTGCGAACACTGAAGCTTTCTTT. The chain has TRBV5-1 and TRBJ1-1, with D unclear. This CDR3 comprises 14 residues. Germline assignment: CDR1 SGHRS and CDR2 YFSETQ. Trimming removed 1 base at V and 1 base at J, with 8 bases between.

Many counts were recorded for this clonotype. The chain combines TRBV6-2 or TRBV6-3 with TRBJ2-3, with 9 positions matching TRBD2. CDR1 and CDR2 (germline): MNHEY, SVGEGT. Trimming removed 7 bases from V and 5 bases from J; junction bases left unmatched: 7. The CDR3 covers 14 residues. The CDR3 DNA reads as TGTGCCAGCACACCCCGGCGGGGGGGAGATACGCAGTATTTT. This encodes CASTPRRGGDTQYF.

This clonotype was observed a handful of times. J is TRBJ2-3 and V is TRBV12-3 or TRBV12-4; D call uncertain. The CDR3 covers 13 residues. V was pared by 7 bases and J by 1 base, with 9 bases between. The CDR3 loop reads CASTPWGTDTQYF. The CDR3 DNA reads as TGTGCCAGCACCCCGTGGGGCACAGATACGCAGTATTTT.

The chain has TRBV27 and TRBJ2-3; 12 nucleotides line up with TRBD2. Germline-derived CDR1 and CDR2 are MNHEY and SMNVEV (reference sequence). The CDR3 covers 13 residues. V shed 6 bases and J 10 bases; nucleotides not matched to a gene: 5. As DNA, the CDR3 is TGTGCCAGCAGAACTAGCGGGGGGATCCCGCAGTATTTT. Translated: CASRTSGGIPQYF.

This clonotype turned up a few times. This chain connects TRBV20-1 to TRBJ2-5; D uncertain. The CDR3 totals 12 residues. Germline V CDR1 and CDR2: DFQATT, SNEGSKA (reference sequence). The germline V and J ends were trimmed by 6 bases and 3 bases, with 11 bases remaining between them. CDR3: CSAQDRKETQYF. Written as DNA, the CDR3 is TGCAGTGCCCAGGACCGCAAAGAGACCCAGTACTTC.

The chain employs TRBV6-5 and TRBJ2-7; possibly TRBD1 for D (6 bases). The CDR3 length is 14 residues. With 6 bases removed from V and 6 bases from J, the gap between germline ends came to 18 bases. CDR1 is MNHEY, CDR2 SVGAGI, per germline. The CDR3 DNA reads TGTGCCAGCAGGCAAACAGGGCAATCCGGCGAGCAGTACTTC. Residues: CASRQTGQSGEQYF.

This clonotype was recorded at least ten times. The chain joins TRBV11-2 to TRBJ2-7; D might be TRBD1 (5 bases). This CDR3 has 12 amino acids. V lost 2 bases to trimming and J lost 5 bases, with 7 bases between them. Germline V CDR1 and CDR2: SGHAT, FQNNGV. This CDR3 is CASSLQGHEQYF. The DNA for the CDR3 is TGTGCCAGCAGCTTACAGGGCCACGAGCAGTACTTC.

The chain couples TRBV7-6 to TRBJ1-2; 10 nucleotides match TRBD1. This CDR3 comprises 13 residues. V lost 5 bases and J lost 10; bases outside the gene matches: 7. Germline V gene data show CDR1 as SGHVS and CDR2 as FNYEAQ. The CDR3 coding sequence is TGTGCCAGCAGCACGGGACAGGGGTTGTCCTACACCTTC. Translating gives CASSTGQGLSYTF.

V is TRBV9 and J is TRBJ2-2, with 10 bases identical to TRBD1. Germline values: CDR1 SGDLS, CDR2 YYNGEE. The V gene end was trimmed by 2 bases and the J gene end by 4 bases; junction bases not matched to a gene: 8. The CDR3 spans 17 residues. The CDR3 DNA reads TGTGCCAGCAGCGTGGACGGGACAGGGGCCTTCACCGGGGAGCTGTTTTTT. Translated, it gives CASSVDGTGAFTGELFF.

The table lists this clonotype with a few counts. The chain recombines TRBV9 with TRBJ2-5; TRBD2 matches 9 bases. This CDR3 has 14 residues. Germline V gene data show CDR1 as SGDLS and CDR2 as YYNGEE. Germline trimming cut 3 bases from V and 2 bases from J; bases unmatched to any gene: 2. In DNA, the CDR3 is TGTGCCAGCAGCGGCGGGGGGGCGCAAGAGACCCAGTACTTC. It encodes CASSGGGAQETQYF.

This sequence joins TRBV20-1 and TRBJ1-5; D remains unclear. Trimming pared 2 bases from V and 6 bases from J, leaving 11 bases between. The CDR3 runs 13 residues. Germline V CDR1 and CDR2: DFQATT, SNEGSKA (reference sequence). CDR3 in amino acids: CSARREEGQPQHF. DNA of the CDR3: TGCAGTGCTAGACGGGAGGAGGGTCAGCCCCAGCATTTT.

J is TRBJ1-5 and V is TRBV6-1; 8 nucleotides match TRBD1. Per the germline V gene, CDR1 is MNHNS and CDR2 is SASEGT. CDR3 length: 17 amino acids. J was trimmed by 7 bases and V by 4 bases; bases with no gene match: 15. The CDR3 nucleotides are TGTGCCAGCAGTGGCCCCGAATCGACAGGGGAAGACCAGCCCCAGCATTTT. This gives the protein CASSGPESTGEDQPQHF.

This clonotype was recorded many times. This chain joins TRBV4-3 and TRBJ2-5; 8 bases agree with TRBD1. The CDR3 is made up of 16 amino acids. Trimming removed 1 base from V and 6 bases from J; junction bases left unmatched: 10. Germline CDR1 LGHNA, CDR2 YSLEER. CDR3 residues: CASSQGILSGGKTQYF. DNA of the CDR3: TGCGCCAGCAGCCAAGGCATCCTATCAGGGGGCAAGACCCAGTACTTC.

In this sample, this clonotype turned up once. This chain joins TRBV4-1 and TRBJ1-3, with 9 positions matching TRBD1. The CDR3 is made up of 15 amino acids. With 5 bases clipped from V and 6 bases from J, the junction kept 8 bases outside the gene matches. The germline V gene encodes CDR1 MGHRA and CDR2 YSYEKL. The CDR3 bases are TGCGCCAGCAGCACTCGACAGGGGGTTGAAAACACCATATATTTT. Translation: CASSTRQGVENTIYF.

The chain recombines TRBV6-2 or TRBV6-3 with TRBJ2-7; D ambiguous. The CDR3 runs to 16 residues. Germline-derived CDR1 and CDR2 are MNHEY and SVGEGT. The V end lost 0 bases, the J end lost 0 bases, and 12 bases lay between the germline ends. The CDR3 nucleotides read TGTGCCAGCAGTTACTCGCTCGCAAAGCGCTCCTACGAGCAGTACTTC. It is translated as CASSYSLAKRSYEQYF.

The J gene is TRBJ1-4, the V gene TRBV7-2; D is ambiguous. Per the germline V gene, CDR1 is SGHTA and CDR2 is FQGNSA. CDR3 length: 15 amino acids. With 1 base removed from V and 6 bases from J, the gap between germline ends came to 12 bases. DNA of the CDR3: TGTGCCAGCAGCTTAGGAGGACCGTTTTATGAAAAACTGTTTTTT. It is translated as CASSLGGPFYEKLFF.

The rearrangement joins TRBV15 to TRBJ2-2; D unclear. V dropped 1 base and J dropped 6 bases, with 9 bases sitting between them. The CDR3 sequence is 14 residues long. Per germline, CDR1 LNHNV and CDR2 YYDKDF (reference sequence). The CDR3 DNA reads TGTGCCACCAGCAGAGTTTTAGGATCCGGGGAGCTGTTTTTT. Its translation: CATSRVLGSGELFF.

The CDR3 bases are TGTGCCAGCAGCCCAGACAGGGAACTTCCAAGGGAGCAGTTCTTC. This encodes CASSPDRELPREQFF. This chain joins TRBV7-6 and TRBJ2-1; 7 bases map to TRBD1. V lost 5 bases, J lost 10 bases, and 14 bases stayed unmatched. Germline loops: CDR1 SGHVS, CDR2 FNYEAQ. This CDR3 has 15 amino acids.